This is a list of T cell receptor beta chains from one sample in a study of chemoradiotherapy in HPV16-positive cancers. Generated by immunoSEQ multiplex PCR, the TCRdb table keeps only in-frame clones and is missing some. The sample holds about 5,500 clones, under 85% seen once. Specimen collection occurred from a patient who underwent chemoradiotherapy. The receptor set was obtained from a human donor with HPV-associated anogenital cancer. Each CDR3 is given with its conserved first and last residue. Each record gives: V gene, D gene, J gene, clone size, CDR3 DNA, CDR3 protein. A D gene is named only where the DNA matches it firmly. Expanded clones are given a class, and other clones once, few, many or no size at all.

v_call: TRBV19
d_call: TRBD1
j_call: TRBJ2-5
clone_size: -
cdr3_nt: TGTGCCAGTAATCGGGACAGGACACAAGAGACCCAGTACTTC
cdr3_aa: CASNRDRTQETQYF

v_call: TRBV5-1
d_call: -
j_call: TRBJ1-2
clone_size: -
cdr3_nt: TGCGCCAGCAGCTTGGACAGGCGATTCTTCTATGGCTACACCTTC
cdr3_aa: CASSLDRRFFYGYTF

v_call: TRBV18
d_call: TRBD1
j_call: TRBJ2-7
clone_size: few
cdr3_nt: TGTGCCAGCTCCACGGGACAGGGTAACTACGAGCAGTACTTC
cdr3_aa: CASSTGQGNYEQYF

v_call: TRBV29-1
d_call: TRBD1
j_call: TRBJ1-1
clone_size: -
cdr3_nt: TGCAGCGTTGCGCGGACAGGCACTGAAGCTTTCTTT
cdr3_aa: CSVARTGTEAFF

v_call: TRBV18
d_call: TRBD2
j_call: TRBJ2-1
clone_size: -
cdr3_nt: TGTGCCAGCTCACCCTCGACAGCGGGAGGGCTCTACAATGAGCAGTTCTTC
cdr3_aa: CASSPSTAGGLYNEQFF

v_call: TRBV10-1
d_call: -
j_call: TRBJ2-7
clone_size: -
cdr3_nt: TGCGCCAGCAGTGAGTCGTCTAGCGGACAGTACGAGCAGTACTTC
cdr3_aa: CASSESSSGQYEQYF

v_call: TRBV6-1
d_call: -
j_call: TRBJ1-1
clone_size: -
cdr3_nt: TGTGCCAGCAGCGAGGGGGACATGAACACTGAAGCTTTCTTT
cdr3_aa: CASSEGDMNTEAFF

v_call: TRBV19
d_call: -
j_call: TRBJ1-5
clone_size: few
cdr3_nt: TGTGCCAGTCAGAGGACTCGGGAAAATCAGCCCCAGCATTTT
cdr3_aa: CASQRTRENQPQHF

v_call: TRBV15
d_call: TRBD2
j_call: TRBJ2-5
clone_size: -
cdr3_nt: TGTGCCACCAGCGGCGGGGGGGACCGGGTGACCCAGTACTTC
cdr3_aa: CATSGGGDRVTQYF

v_call: TRBV18
d_call: TRBD1
j_call: TRBJ2-7
clone_size: -
cdr3_nt: TGTGCCAGCTCACCAGGGACAGTTTCCTACGAGCAGTACTTC
cdr3_aa: CASSPGTVSYEQYF

v_call: TRBV7-2
d_call: -
j_call: TRBJ2-7
clone_size: -
cdr3_nt: TGTGCCAGCAGCTTAGACGCCGGGGGAACTTACGAGCAGTACTTC
cdr3_aa: CASSLDAGGTYEQYF

v_call: TRBV30
d_call: -
j_call: TRBJ1-1
clone_size: -
cdr3_nt: TGTGCCTGGAGGGGTGGGGCGGGGACTGAAGCTTTCTTT
cdr3_aa: CAWRGGAGTEAFF

v_call: TRBV30
d_call: TRBD2
j_call: TRBJ2-5
clone_size: -
cdr3_nt: TGTGCCTGGAGCCTGGGACTACAAGAGACCCAGTACTTC
cdr3_aa: CAWSLGLQETQYF

v_call: TRBV11-2
d_call: -
j_call: TRBJ2-7
clone_size: once
cdr3_nt: TGTGCCAGCAGCTTTGACAGTAAATACGAGCAGTACTTC
cdr3_aa: CASSFDSKYEQYF

v_call: TRBV28
d_call: -
j_call: TRBJ1-4
clone_size: -
cdr3_nt: TGTGCCAGCAGCCCACCCGTGGGGGTGGAGGAAAAACTGTTTTTT
cdr3_aa: CASSPPVGVEEKLFF

v_call: TRBV20-1
d_call: -
j_call: TRBJ1-4
clone_size: few
cdr3_nt: TGCAGTGCTCCAGGGGAGGAAAAACTGTTTTTT
cdr3_aa: CSAPGEEKLFF

v_call: TRBV10-3
d_call: TRBD2
j_call: TRBJ2-1
clone_size: -
cdr3_nt: TGTGCCATTTACTCCGGGACTAGCGGGTACAATGAGCAGTTCTTC
cdr3_aa: CAIYSGTSGYNEQFF

v_call: TRBV4-2
d_call: -
j_call: TRBJ1-2
clone_size: -
cdr3_nt: TGTGCCAGCAGCCCAGGATCTGACTATGGCTACACCTTC
cdr3_aa: CASSPGSDYGYTF

v_call: TRBV27
d_call: -
j_call: TRBJ1-4
clone_size: -
cdr3_nt: TGTGCCAGCAGATATAATAATGTGGGCCGGAATGAAAAACTGTTTTTT
cdr3_aa: CASRYNNVGRNEKLFF

v_call: TRBV5-6
d_call: -
j_call: TRBJ1-5
clone_size: -
cdr3_nt: TGTGCCAGCAGCTCTAGTCGCAATCAGCCCCAGCATTTT
cdr3_aa: CASSSSRNQPQHF

v_call: TRBV7-6
d_call: TRBD1
j_call: TRBJ1-6
clone_size: -
cdr3_nt: TGTGCCAGCAGCTTAGGTGGAGGGACAGAGCATTCACCCCTCCACTTT
cdr3_aa: CASSLGGGTEHSPLHF

v_call: TRBV5-8
d_call: -
j_call: TRBJ2-7
clone_size: -
cdr3_nt: TGTGCCAGCAGCTTGCTGGGGGGTCCCTACGAGCAGTACTTC
cdr3_aa: CASSLLGGPYEQYF

v_call: TRBV7-9
d_call: TRBD2
j_call: TRBJ2-3
clone_size: -
cdr3_nt: TGTGCCAGCAGCACCTGGGATAGCGGGGGTGATACGCAGTATTTT
cdr3_aa: CASSTWDSGGDTQYF

v_call: TRBV7-3
d_call: -
j_call: TRBJ2-3
clone_size: -
cdr3_nt: TGTGCCAGCAGCAGCCTCGGGGGCGGGCCAGATACGCAGTATTTT
cdr3_aa: CASSSLGGGPDTQYF

v_call: TRBV7-9
d_call: -
j_call: TRBJ2-1
clone_size: -
cdr3_nt: TGTGCCAGCAGCTCCCCCCTGGGATCGAGCTACAATGAGCAGTTCTTC
cdr3_aa: CASSSPLGSSYNEQFF

v_call: TRBV7-9
d_call: TRBD1
j_call: TRBJ2-7
clone_size: once
cdr3_nt: TGTGCCAGCAGCTCAGACCGGACAGGGGGCGTCGAGCAGTACTTC
cdr3_aa: CASSSDRTGGVEQYF

v_call: TRBV7-3
d_call: TRBD1
j_call: TRBJ1-2
clone_size: once
cdr3_nt: TGTGCCAGCAGCTCGATAACAGGGGGAGGCTACACCTTC
cdr3_aa: CASSSITGGGYTF

v_call: TRBV28
d_call: -
j_call: TRBJ1-5
clone_size: -
cdr3_nt: TGTGCCAGCAGTTCGGGCAATCAGCCCCAGCATTTT
cdr3_aa: CASSSGNQPQHF

v_call: TRBV7-8
d_call: -
j_call: TRBJ2-5
clone_size: -
cdr3_nt: TGTGCCAGCAGCTTTTCTATTTTTAGGGGGACTACGTACTTC
cdr3_aa: CASSFSIFRGTTYF

v_call: TRBV6-4
d_call: -
j_call: TRBJ2-2
clone_size: -
cdr3_nt: TGTGCCAGCAGCCAGGACTGGGGGAACACCGGGGAGCTGTTTTTT
cdr3_aa: CASSQDWGNTGELFF

v_call: TRBV27
d_call: TRBD2
j_call: TRBJ2-3
clone_size: -
cdr3_nt: TGTGCCAGCAGTCTCTGGACTAGGGCGGATACGCAGTATTTT
cdr3_aa: CASSLWTRADTQYF

v_call: TRBV30
d_call: -
j_call: TRBJ1-5
clone_size: -
cdr3_nt: TGTGCCTGGAGTCTAGGTCCAGGACCGGGCCAGCCCCAGCATTTT
cdr3_aa: CAWSLGPGPGQPQHF

v_call: TRBV28
d_call: -
j_call: TRBJ2-7
clone_size: -
cdr3_nt: TGTGCCAGCAGTAGCAGGGGCCAAAGGGACGAGCAGTACTTC
cdr3_aa: CASSSRGQRDEQYF

v_call: TRBV28
d_call: TRBD1
j_call: TRBJ2-7
clone_size: -
cdr3_nt: TGTGCCAGCGTGGGACAGTACTACGAGCAGTACTTC
cdr3_aa: CASVGQYYEQYF

v_call: TRBV4-1
d_call: -
j_call: TRBJ2-7
clone_size: -
cdr3_nt: TGCGCCAGCAGCCACCCCCTGAGTGGTCCGAGCTCCTACGAGCAGTACTTC
cdr3_aa: CASSHPLSGPSSYEQYF

v_call: TRBV7-9
d_call: -
j_call: TRBJ2-7
clone_size: few
cdr3_nt: TGTGCCAGCAGCCCCCCCGGGGCGGAGTACGAGCAGTACTTC
cdr3_aa: CASSPPGAEYEQYF

v_call: TRBV9
d_call: -
j_call: TRBJ2-7
clone_size: -
cdr3_nt: TGTGCCAGCAGCGTAGCTGCAGTGAGCTACGAGCAGTACTTC
cdr3_aa: CASSVAAVSYEQYF